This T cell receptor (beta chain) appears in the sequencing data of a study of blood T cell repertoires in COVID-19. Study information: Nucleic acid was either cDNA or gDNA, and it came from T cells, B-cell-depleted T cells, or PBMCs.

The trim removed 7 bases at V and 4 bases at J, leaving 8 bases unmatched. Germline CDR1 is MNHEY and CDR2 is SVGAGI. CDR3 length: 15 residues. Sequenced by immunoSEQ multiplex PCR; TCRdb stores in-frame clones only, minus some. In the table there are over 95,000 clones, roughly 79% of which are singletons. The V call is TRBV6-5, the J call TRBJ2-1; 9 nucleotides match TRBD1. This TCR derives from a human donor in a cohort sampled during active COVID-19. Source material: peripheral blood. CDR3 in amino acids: CASKRTGGTYNEQFF. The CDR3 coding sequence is TGTGCCAGCAAACGCACAGGGGGCACATACAATGAGCAGTTCTTC.